This T cell receptor (beta chain) was documented in a study of blood T cell repertoires in COVID-19. The CDR3 totals 15 residues. Germline CDR1 SQVTM, CDR2 ANQGSEA. Trimming stripped 3 bases from V and 1 base from J, with 15 bases between. Participants, 18 to 89 years old, spanned fewer than 30 US areas. Grouping used clinical history reported by participants in a survey and questionnaire. Source study methods: Reference gene primer amplification gave nucleated cell count estimates. Produced via immunoSEQ multiplex PCR; TCRdb's table is partial and in-frame only. V and J calls and clone size are those listed in that table; D and trimming were worked out from the DNA. The repertoire holds roughly 250,000 clones, with 80% to 90% as singletons.

This chain uses TRBV29-1 with TRBJ2-5; possibly TRBD2 for D (6 bases). The sample consisted of PBMCs or T cells enriched from blood (not recorded which). The TCR originated in a man between 40 and 49 years old who had recovered from COVID-19. The CDR3 is CSVDWRGFTQETQYF. Here the CDR3 DNA reads TGCAGCGTTGATTGGCGGGGCTTTACCCAAGAGACCCAGTACTTC.